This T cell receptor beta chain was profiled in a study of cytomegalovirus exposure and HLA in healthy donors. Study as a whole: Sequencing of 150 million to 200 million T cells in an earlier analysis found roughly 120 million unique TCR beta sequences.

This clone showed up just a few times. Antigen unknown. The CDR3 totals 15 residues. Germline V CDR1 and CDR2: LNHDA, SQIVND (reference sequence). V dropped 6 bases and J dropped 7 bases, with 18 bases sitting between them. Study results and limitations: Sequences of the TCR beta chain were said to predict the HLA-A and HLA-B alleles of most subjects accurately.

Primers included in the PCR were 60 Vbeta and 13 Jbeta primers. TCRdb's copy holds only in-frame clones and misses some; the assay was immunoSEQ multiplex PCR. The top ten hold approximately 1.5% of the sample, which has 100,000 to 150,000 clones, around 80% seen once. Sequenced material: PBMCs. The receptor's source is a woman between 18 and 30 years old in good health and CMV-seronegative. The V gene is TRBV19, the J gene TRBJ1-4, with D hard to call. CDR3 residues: CASSDRPTASEKLFF. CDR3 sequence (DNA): TGTGCCAGTAGCGATCGTCCAACGGCTAGTGAAAAACTGTTTTTT.